These T cell receptor beta chains were read from a single sample in a study of cytomegalovirus exposure and HLA in healthy donors. TCRdb's copy holds only in-frame clones and misses some; the assay was immunoSEQ multiplex PCR. The table records 160,000 or so clones, almost 80% of them present only once. The sample taken for sequencing was PBMCs. These receptors were obtained from a male donor in good health and CMV-seronegative. The CDR3 runs from the conserved cysteine through the conserved F or W. The D gene is left open where the match is weak. Size values are once, few and many counts, or a class for expanded clones, and some rows have none.

abundance: few; d_gene: TRBD1; v_gene: TRBV7-6; j_gene: TRBJ2-7; CDR3aa: CASSLEGTGTYEQYF; CDR3nt: TGTGCCAGCAGCTTAGAAGGGACAGGGACCTACGAGCAGTACTTC
abundance: NA; d_gene: NA; v_gene: TRBV28; j_gene: TRBJ1-3; CDR3aa: CASRRSNSGNTIYF; CDR3nt: TGTGCCAGCAGGAGGTCCAACTCTGGAAACACCATATATTTT
abundance: NA; d_gene: TRBD1; v_gene: TRBV5-6; j_gene: TRBJ2-7; CDR3aa: CASSFTGTGGYEQYF; CDR3nt: TGTGCCAGCAGCTTTACCGGGACAGGGGGCTACGAGCAGTACTTC
abundance: NA; d_gene: TRBD1; v_gene: TRBV19; j_gene: TRBJ2-2; CDR3aa: CATGTGNTGELFF; CDR3nt: TGTGCCACCGGGACAGGAAACACCGGGGAGCTGTTTTTT
abundance: once; d_gene: TRBD2; v_gene: TRBV5-1; j_gene: TRBJ2-1; CDR3aa: CASPRLAGQFF; CDR3nt: TGCGCCAGCCCCAGACTAGCGGGACAGTTCTTC
abundance: NA; d_gene: TRBD2; v_gene: TRBV7-2; j_gene: TRBJ2-3; CDR3aa: CASSLVAGGTDTQYF; CDR3nt: TGTGCCAGCAGCTTAGTGGCGGGGGGCACAGATACGCAGTATTTT
abundance: few; d_gene: NA; v_gene: TRBV5-1; j_gene: TRBJ2-2; CDR3aa: CASSSEAVPTAGELFF; CDR3nt: TGCGCCAGCAGCTCAGAAGCGGTACCCACCGCCGGGGAGCTGTTTTTT
abundance: NA; d_gene: TRBD1; v_gene: TRBV7-9; j_gene: TRBJ2-7; CDR3aa: CASSWTGERDEQYF; CDR3nt: TGTGCCAGCAGCTGGACAGGGGAGCGGGACGAGCAGTACTTC
abundance: once; d_gene: TRBD2; v_gene: TRBV9; j_gene: TRBJ2-1; CDR3aa: CASSVAPSGGIGNEQFF; CDR3nt: TGTGCCAGCAGCGTAGCTCCTAGCGGGGGGATCGGGAATGAGCAGTTCTTC
abundance: NA; d_gene: NA; v_gene: TRBV6-1; j_gene: TRBJ2-2; CDR3aa: CASSEFLNTGELFF; CDR3nt: TGTGCCAGCAGTGAATTCCTGAACACCGGGGAGCTGTTTTTT
abundance: NA; d_gene: TRBD1; v_gene: TRBV6-6; j_gene: TRBJ1-4; CDR3aa: CASSYFRQGANEKLFF; CDR3nt: TGTGCCAGCAGTTACTTCCGACAGGGGGCTAATGAAAAACTGTTTTTT
abundance: NA; d_gene: NA; v_gene: TRBV7-6; j_gene: TRBJ2-1; CDR3aa: CASSSRGRNEQFF; CDR3nt: TGTGCCAGCAGCTCCAGGGGTCGGAATGAGCAGTTCTTC
abundance: NA; d_gene: NA; v_gene: TRBV7-9; j_gene: TRBJ2-3; CDR3aa: CASSLLGQGYGTDTQYF; CDR3nt: TGTGCCAGCAGCTTACTGGGTCAGGGGTATGGCACAGATACGCAGTATTTT
abundance: NA; d_gene: TRBD2; v_gene: TRBV14; j_gene: TRBJ2-7; CDR3aa: CASSRGVLAAYEQYF; CDR3nt: TGTGCCAGCAGCCGGGGGGTCCTAGCGGCCTACGAGCAGTACTTC
abundance: few; d_gene: NA; v_gene: TRBV5-4; j_gene: TRBJ2-7; CDR3aa: CASSLGGTARRYEQYF; CDR3nt: TGTGCCAGCAGCTTGGGGGGGACTGCGAGACGCTACGAGCAGTACTTC
abundance: few; d_gene: TRBD2; v_gene: TRBV7-2; j_gene: TRBJ2-2; CDR3aa: CASSLVAGTGELFF; CDR3nt: TGTGCCAGCAGCTTAGTAGCGGGGACCGGGGAGCTGTTTTTT
abundance: NA; d_gene: TRBD2; v_gene: TRBV19; j_gene: TRBJ2-2; CDR3aa: CASSITGGNTGELFF; CDR3nt: TGTGCCAGTAGTATTACGGGAGGGAACACCGGGGAGCTGTTTTTT
abundance: NA; d_gene: NA; v_gene: TRBV19; j_gene: TRBJ1-4; CDR3aa: CASSRSGANEKLFF; CDR3nt: TGTGCCAGTAGCCGCAGTGGAGCTAATGAAAAACTGTTTTTT
abundance: NA; d_gene: NA; v_gene: TRBV6-4; j_gene: TRBJ2-2; CDR3aa: CASSVGTYTGELFF; CDR3nt: TGTGCCAGCAGTGTTGGGACTTACACCGGGGAGCTGTTTTTT
abundance: once; d_gene: TRBD2; v_gene: TRBV5-4; j_gene: TRBJ2-3; CDR3aa: CASSFLAGGGTDTQYF; CDR3nt: TGTGCCAGCAGCTTCCTAGCGGGGGGTGGCACAGATACGCAGTATTTT
abundance: once; d_gene: NA; v_gene: TRBV5-1; j_gene: TRBJ2-1; CDR3aa: CASSLPRVSYNEQFF; CDR3nt: TGCGCCAGCAGCCTCCCCCGGGTCTCCTACAATGAGCAGTTCTTC
abundance: NA; d_gene: TRBD1; v_gene: TRBV19; j_gene: TRBJ2-2; CDR3aa: CASSPQGDSTGELFF; CDR3nt: TGTGCCAGTAGTCCCCAGGGGGACAGCACCGGGGAGCTGTTTTTT
abundance: NA; d_gene: TRBD1; v_gene: TRBV6-6; j_gene: TRBJ2-1; CDR3aa: CASSPEGGEQFF; CDR3nt: TGTGCCAGCAGTCCCGAAGGGGGCGAGCAGTTCTTC
abundance: NA; d_gene: TRBD1; v_gene: TRBV7-9; j_gene: TRBJ1-4; CDR3aa: CASSPGQGYEKLFF; CDR3nt: TGTGCCAGCAGCCCAGGACAGGGGTATGAAAAACTGTTTTTT
abundance: once; d_gene: TRBD2; v_gene: TRBV7-2; j_gene: TRBJ2-2; CDR3aa: CASGRQGTSGVTNTGELFF; CDR3nt: TGTGCCAGTGGAAGACAAGGGACTAGCGGGGTTACGAACACCGGGGAGCTGTTTTTT
abundance: NA; d_gene: NA; v_gene: TRBV7-9; j_gene: TRBJ1-2; CDR3aa: CASSLAPYYGYTF; CDR3nt: TGTGCCAGCAGCTTGGCACCTTACTATGGCTACACCTTC
abundance: NA; d_gene: NA; v_gene: TRBV6-5; j_gene: TRBJ2-1; CDR3aa: CASSYEEHNEQFF; CDR3nt: TGTGCCAGCAGTTACGAGGAGCACAATGAGCAGTTCTTC
abundance: NA; d_gene: NA; v_gene: TRBV30; j_gene: TRBJ2-3; CDR3aa: CAWILSGRTDTQYF; CDR3nt: TGTGCCTGGATTTTAAGCGGACGCACAGATACGCAGTATTTT
abundance: NA; d_gene: NA; v_gene: TRBV25-1; j_gene: TRBJ2-3; CDR3aa: CASSEGLRDTQYF; CDR3nt: TGTGCCAGCAGTGAAGGTTTGCGAGATACGCAGTATTTT
abundance: NA; d_gene: TRBD1; v_gene: TRBV7-9; j_gene: TRBJ2-3; CDR3aa: CASSLATGSTDTQYF; CDR3nt: TGTGCCAGCAGCTTAGCGACAGGGAGCACAGATACGCAGTATTTT
abundance: NA; d_gene: TRBD2; v_gene: TRBV19; j_gene: TRBJ2-7; CDR3aa: CASSITSSGKLEQYF; CDR3nt: TGTGCCAGTAGTATTACGTCCAGCGGGAAACTCGAGCAGTACTTC
abundance: NA; d_gene: TRBD2; v_gene: TRBV5-6; j_gene: TRBJ2-1; CDR3aa: CASSVGTAGGGREQFF; CDR3nt: TGTGCCAGCAGCGTAGGGACAGCGGGAGGCGGGAGGGAGCAGTTCTTC
abundance: few; d_gene: TRBD1; v_gene: TRBV19; j_gene: TRBJ1-2; CDR3aa: CASNPTGIGYGYTF; CDR3nt: TGTGCCAGTAACCCGACAGGGATAGGGTATGGCTACACCTTC
abundance: once; d_gene: NA; v_gene: TRBV6-5; j_gene: TRBJ2-1; CDR3aa: CASSYDSGTLSAKQFF; CDR3nt: TGTGCCAGCAGTTACGACTCCGGGACACTGAGTGCTAAGCAGTTCTTC
abundance: NA; d_gene: TRBD2; v_gene: TRBV27; j_gene: TRBJ2-3; CDR3aa: CASKKRGRVTDTQYF; CDR3nt: TGTGCCAGCAAGAAACGCGGGAGGGTCACAGATACGCAGTATTTT
abundance: NA; d_gene: NA; v_gene: TRBV6-5; j_gene: TRBJ1-1; CDR3aa: CASSYSRVRTEAFF; CDR3nt: TGTGCCAGCAGTTACTCTCGGGTGAGGACTGAAGCTTTCTTT
abundance: NA; d_gene: TRBD1; v_gene: TRBV5-8; j_gene: TRBJ1-1; CDR3aa: CASSLDFPTGLNTEAFF; CDR3nt: TGTGCCAGCAGCTTGGACTTCCCGACAGGGTTGAACACTGAAGCTTTCTTT
abundance: NA; d_gene: NA; v_gene: TRBV9; j_gene: TRBJ1-1; CDR3aa: CASSVGWTRNTEAFF; CDR3nt: TGTGCCAGCAGCGTCGGATGGACAAGGAACACTGAAGCTTTCTTT
abundance: NA; d_gene: NA; v_gene: TRBV7-2; j_gene: TRBJ2-5; CDR3aa: CASSLRQETQYF; CDR3nt: TGTGCCAGCAGCCTACGTCAAGAGACCCAGTACTTC
abundance: once; d_gene: NA; v_gene: TRBV6-1; j_gene: TRBJ2-5; CDR3aa: CASNGAGNHQETQYF; CDR3nt: TGTGCCAGCAATGGGGCGGGGAACCACCAAGAGACCCAGTACTTC
abundance: NA; d_gene: NA; v_gene: TRBV19; j_gene: TRBJ1-5; CDR3aa: CASISAERNQPQHF; CDR3nt: TGTGCCAGTATTTCCGCGGAGCGCAATCAGCCCCAGCATTTT
abundance: NA; d_gene: TRBD2; v_gene: TRBV5-4; j_gene: TRBJ2-2; CDR3aa: CASSLLAGAYTGELFF; CDR3nt: TGTGCCAGCAGCTTACTAGCGGGGGCCTACACCGGGGAGCTGTTTTTT
abundance: NA; d_gene: NA; v_gene: TRBV9; j_gene: TRBJ2-5; CDR3aa: CASSVDGSEETQYF; CDR3nt: TGTGCCAGCAGCGTAGACGGTAGCGAAGAGACCCAGTACTTC
abundance: NA; d_gene: NA; v_gene: TRBV11-2; j_gene: TRBJ2-2; CDR3aa: CASSFTGVGGELFF; CDR3nt: TGTGCCAGCAGCTTTACGGGAGTGGGCGGGGAGCTGTTTTTT